What follows is one T cell receptor (beta chain) and its context. What it binds is not known. This beta chain is an unintended read in a library built for alpha chains; its size means little. This sample was taken from a study of glioma-infiltrating T cells. Trimming left V 5 bases short and J 0 bases short, with 3 bases between. The CDR3 contains 12 residues. Germline CDR1 is SGHTA and CDR2 is FQGNSA. Using RNA template, CDR3s of TCR alpha and beta were amplified with iRepertoire arm-PCR. Input was 100-400 ng of tissue mRNA or PBMC total RNA. TCRdb reanalysed the multiplex PCR reads using MiXCR and keeps one entry per CDR3 protein. The sample comprises fewer than 4,000 distinct CDR3 sequences, 92% of which are singletons, and around 27% rests with the top ten. Findings of the study overall: Only very few CDR3 sequences appeared in both tissue and blood. Above-expected tissue-blood divergence occurred in all gliomas, most in low-grade ones.

The sample comprised glioma tissue, nonneoplastic brain tissue, or PBMCs (not recorded which). The source of this sequence is a human donor with low-grade glioma or glioblastoma, undergoing nonglioma brain surgery, or in good health (not recorded which). This sequence joins TRBV7-2 and TRBJ2-3; no firm D call. DNA of the CDR3: TGTGCCAGCAGCACGAGCACAGATACGCAGTATTTT. Residues: CASSTSTDTQYF.